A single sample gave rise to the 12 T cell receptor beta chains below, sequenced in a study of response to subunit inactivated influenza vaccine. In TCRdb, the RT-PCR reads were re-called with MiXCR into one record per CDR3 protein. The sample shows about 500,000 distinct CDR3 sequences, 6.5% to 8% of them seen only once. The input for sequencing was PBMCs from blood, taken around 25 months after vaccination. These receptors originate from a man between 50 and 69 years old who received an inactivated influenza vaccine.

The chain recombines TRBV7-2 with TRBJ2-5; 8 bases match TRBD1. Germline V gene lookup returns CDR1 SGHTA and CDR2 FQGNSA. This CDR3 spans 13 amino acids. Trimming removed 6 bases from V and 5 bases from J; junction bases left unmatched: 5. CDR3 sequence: CASRPGGTETQYF. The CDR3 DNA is TGTGCCAGCAGACCAGGGGGCACGGAGACCCAGTACTTC.

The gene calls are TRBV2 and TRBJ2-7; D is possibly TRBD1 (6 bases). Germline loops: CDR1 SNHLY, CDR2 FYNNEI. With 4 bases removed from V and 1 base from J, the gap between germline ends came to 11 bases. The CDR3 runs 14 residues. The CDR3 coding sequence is TGTGCCAGCAGTGGACTCGGGACATCCTACGAGCAGTACTTC. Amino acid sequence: CASSGLGTSYEQYF.

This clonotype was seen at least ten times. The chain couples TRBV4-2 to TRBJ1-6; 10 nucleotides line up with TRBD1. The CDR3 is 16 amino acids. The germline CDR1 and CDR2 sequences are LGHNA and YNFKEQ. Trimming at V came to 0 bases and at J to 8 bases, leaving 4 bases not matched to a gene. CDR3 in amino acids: CASSQDPGTGDSPLHF. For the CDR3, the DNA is TGTGCCAGCAGCCAAGATCCCGGGACAGGGGATTCACCCCTCCACTTT.

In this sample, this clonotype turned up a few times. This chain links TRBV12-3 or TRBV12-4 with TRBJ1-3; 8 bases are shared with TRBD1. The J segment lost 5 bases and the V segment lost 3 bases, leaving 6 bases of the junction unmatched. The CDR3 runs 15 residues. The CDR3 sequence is CASSLGTGLRNTIYF. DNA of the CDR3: TGTGCCAGCAGTTTGGGGACAGGCCTGCGAAACACCATATATTTT.

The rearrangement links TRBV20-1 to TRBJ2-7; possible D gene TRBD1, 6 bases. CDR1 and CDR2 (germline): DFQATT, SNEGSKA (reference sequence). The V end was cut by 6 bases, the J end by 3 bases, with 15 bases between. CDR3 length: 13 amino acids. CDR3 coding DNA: TGCAGTGCCCCCGGGACAATTCTCTACGAGCAGTACTTC. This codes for CSAPGTILYEQYF.

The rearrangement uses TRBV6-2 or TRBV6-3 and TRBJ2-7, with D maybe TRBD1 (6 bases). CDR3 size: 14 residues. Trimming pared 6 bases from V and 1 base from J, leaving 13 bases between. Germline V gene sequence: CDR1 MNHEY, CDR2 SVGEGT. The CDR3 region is CASRGNRASYEQYF. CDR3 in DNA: TGTGCCAGCAGGGGTAACAGGGCTTCCTACGAGCAGTACTTC.

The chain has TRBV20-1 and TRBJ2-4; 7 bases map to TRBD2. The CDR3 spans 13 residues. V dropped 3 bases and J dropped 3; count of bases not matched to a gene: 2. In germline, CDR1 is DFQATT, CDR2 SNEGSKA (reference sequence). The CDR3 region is CSARGGSKNIQYF. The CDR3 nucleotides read TGCAGTGCTAGGGGCGGGAGCAAAAACATTCAGTACTTC.

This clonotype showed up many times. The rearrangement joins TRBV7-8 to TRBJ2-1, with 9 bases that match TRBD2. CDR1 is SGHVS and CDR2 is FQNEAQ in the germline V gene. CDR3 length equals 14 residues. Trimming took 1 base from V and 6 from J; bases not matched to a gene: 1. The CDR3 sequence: CASSLVRGGNEQFF. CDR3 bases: TGTGCCAGCAGCTTAGTGCGGGGGGGCAATGAGCAGTTCTTC. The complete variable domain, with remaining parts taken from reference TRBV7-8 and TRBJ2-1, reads GAGVSQSPRYKVAKRGQDVALRCDPISGHVSLFWYQQALGQGPEFLTYFQNEAQLDKSGLPSDRFFAERPEGSVSTLKIQRTQQEDSAVYLCASSLVRGGNEQFFGPGTRLTVL.

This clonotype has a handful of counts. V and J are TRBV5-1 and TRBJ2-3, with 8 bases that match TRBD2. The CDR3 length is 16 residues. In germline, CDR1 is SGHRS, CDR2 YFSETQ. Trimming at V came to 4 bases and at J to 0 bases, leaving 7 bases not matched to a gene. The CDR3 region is CASSPPTGGSTDTQYF. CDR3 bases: TGCGCCAGCAGCCCTCCTACGGGGGGGAGCACAGATACGCAGTATTTT. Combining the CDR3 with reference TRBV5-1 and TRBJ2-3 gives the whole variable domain KAGVTQTPRYLIKTRGQQVTLSCSPISGHRSVSWYQQTPGQGLQFLFEYFSETQRNKGNFPGRFSGRQFSNSRSEMNVSTLELGDSALYLCASSPPTGGSTDTQYFGPGTRLTVL.

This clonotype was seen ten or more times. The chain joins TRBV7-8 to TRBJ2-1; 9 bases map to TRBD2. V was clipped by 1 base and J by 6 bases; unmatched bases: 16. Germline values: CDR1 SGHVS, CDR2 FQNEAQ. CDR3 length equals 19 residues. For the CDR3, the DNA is TGTGCCAGCAGCTTAGTAGGGGGCCCGGGACTAGCCCTCTTCAATGAGCAGTTCTTC. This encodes CASSLVGGPGLALFNEQFF.

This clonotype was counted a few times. CDR3 loop: CASKSDRVFRQPQHF. The CDR3 nucleotides read TGTGCCAGTAAGTCCGACAGGGTGTTCCGTCAGCCCCAGCATTTT. This chain uses TRBV19 with TRBJ1-5; 7 bases line up with TRBD1. Germline V CDR1 and CDR2: LNHDA, SQIVND (reference sequence). V lost 7 bases and J lost 6; bases outside the gene matches: 12. The CDR3 runs 15 residues. Based on the CDR3 plus reference TRBV19 and TRBJ1-5, the full variable domain is DGGITQSPKYLFRKEGQNVTLSCEQNLNHDAMYWYRQDPGQGLRLIYYSQIVNDFQKGDIAEGYSVSREKKESFPLTVTSAQKNPTAFYLCASKSDRVFRQPQHFGDGTRLSIL.

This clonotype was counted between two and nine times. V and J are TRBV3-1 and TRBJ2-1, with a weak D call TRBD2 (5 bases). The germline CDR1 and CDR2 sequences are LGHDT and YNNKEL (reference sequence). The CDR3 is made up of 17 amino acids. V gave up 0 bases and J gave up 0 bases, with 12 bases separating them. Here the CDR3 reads CASSQDTSGNSYNEQFF. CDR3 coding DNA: TGTGCCAGCAGCCAAGATACGTCGGGGAACTCCTACAATGAGCAGTTCTTC.